Below are 22 T cell receptor beta chains sequenced from a single sample in a study of molecular identifiers for immune sequencing clone quantification. TCRdb processed the PCR reads anew with MiXCR; each CDR3 protein has one entry. This table has about half a million distinct CDR3 sequences, about a quarter appearing once. The sample comprised naive CD8+ T cells from blood, with Jurkat cell RNA spiked in. The subset was: FACS-sorted CD8+CD4-CCR7+CD45RA+ naive T cells. Receptors were obtained from a human donor in good health. Some libraries in this study had Jurkat cell RNA spiked in.

CDR3 amino acids: CASSFYGFANTGELFF. CDR3 in DNA: TGCGCCAGCAGCTTTTACGGGTTCGCGAACACCGGGGAGCTGTTTTTT. The chain has TRBV5-1 and TRBJ2-2; unclear D gene. CDR3 length equals 16 residues. V gave up 2 bases and J gave up 0 bases, with 11 bases separating them. The germline CDR1 and CDR2 sequences are SGHRS and YFSETQ.

The chain recombines TRBV20-1 with TRBJ1-1; D is possibly TRBD1 (5 bases). The germline V gene has CDR1 DFQATT and CDR2 SNEGSKA (reference sequence). This CDR3 comprises 14 residues. Trimming took off 1 base at V and 3 bases at J, with 12 bases between the two ends. This chain's CDR3 is CSARGSDSHTEAFF. CDR3 sequence (DNA): TGCAGTGCTAGAGGGTCAGACAGTCACACTGAAGCTTTCTTT.

CDR3 in amino acids: CSASRLVEAYEQYF. The DNA for the CDR3 is TGCAGTGCTAGTAGGCTAGTGGAAGCCTACGAGCAGTACTTC. The chain is built from TRBV20-1 and TRBJ2-7; D is unclear. CDR3 length: 14 residues. Looked up from germline, CDR1 is DFQATT and CDR2 is SNEGSKA (reference sequence). V shed 3 bases and J shed 2 bases, with 14 bases lying between them.

This clonotype has only a few counts. The rearrangement uses TRBV10-3 and TRBJ2-3, with D perhaps assigned TRBD1 or TRBD2 (5 bases each). Germline V gives CDR1 ENHRY, CDR2 SYGVKD. This CDR3 is built from 19 residues. Trimming stripped 0 bases from V and 1 base from J, with 20 bases between. The CDR3 DNA is TGTGCCATCAGTGAGTCGGTTAGCGTCAGGACATTTGGCACAGATACGCAGTATTTT. Amino acids: CAISESVSVRTFGTDTQYF.

To note about this clonotype: A read error may be the cause here, since a much bigger clone is one base away. The chain uses TRBV9 and TRBJ1-5; D uncertain. The V gene's germline CDR1 is SGDLS and CDR2 YYNGEE. This CDR3 is 14 amino acids long. Trimming removed 0 bases at V and 6 bases at J, with 10 bases between. This CDR3 reads CASSVGEGSQPQHF. In DNA form, the CDR3 reads TGTGCCAGCAGCGTAGGTGAGGGCAGTCAGCCCCAGCATTTT.

The rearrangement uses TRBV14 and TRBJ1-1; D is unresolved. This CDR3 has 16 amino acids. CDR1 is SGHDN and CDR2 is FVKESK in the germline V gene. V lost 0 bases and J 0 bases, leaving 11 bases between the germline ends. CDR3 coding DNA: TGTGCCAGCAGCCAAGATTTTCGAACCATGAACACTGAAGCTTTCTTT. Its protein is CASSQDFRTMNTEAFF.

The V call is TRBV9, the J call TRBJ1-5; tentatively, D is TRBD1 (5 bases). The CDR3 is made up of 15 amino acids. The V gene's germline CDR1 is SGDLS and CDR2 YYNGEE. Trimming took 3 bases from V and 5 from J, leaving 15 bases between them. The CDR3 protein is CASSDGTDRDQPQHF. The CDR3 DNA sequence: TGTGCCAGCAGCGACGGGACGGACCGAGATCAGCCCCAGCATTTT.

For this clonotype: At one of its ends the junction is not consistent with the germline gene, which may arise from a read error. The V call is TRBV2, the J call TRBJ2-3; D is perhaps TRBD1 or TRBD2 (5 bases each). Germline V gives CDR1 SNHLY, CDR2 FYNNEI. This CDR3 has 15 residues. Written as DNA, the CDR3 is TGTGCCAGCAGCGGGGCAGAGAGGGGCACAGAGACGCAGTATTTT. Amino acid sequence: CASSGAERGTETQYF.

Note on this clonotype: This CDR3 is missing its conserved last phenylalanine or tryptophan, likely due to a read error. The V call is TRBV6-5, the J call TRBJ2-7, with TRBD1 as a possible D gene (6 bases). CDR1 is MNHEY and CDR2 is SVGAGI in the germline V gene. Trimming left V 5 bases short and J 3 bases short, with 17 bases between. The CDR3 covers 15 residues. CDR3 loop: CASSPGTSGSYEQYS. The CDR3, as DNA: TGTGCCAGCAGTCCCGGGACATCAGGGAGCTACGAGCAGTACTCC.

To note about this clonotype: This may come from a read error, since a much larger clone is one base off. The CDR3 DNA reads TGTGCCAGCAGCTCAGTATCAGGGTATGAAGCTTTCTTT. Its translation is CASSSVSGYEAFF. J is TRBJ1-1 and V is TRBV7-9; the D gene is possibly TRBD1 (5 bases). Deletions cut 4 bases from V and 7 bases from J, with 13 bases between. CDR3 length equals 13 residues. Germline CDR1 reads SEHNR; CDR2 reads FQNEAQ (reference sequence). The full variable domain, with the rest looked up from reference TRBV7-9 and TRBJ1-1, is DTGVSQNPRHKITKRGQNVTFRCDPISEHNRLYWYRQTLGQGPEFLTYFQNEAQLEKSRLLSDRFSAERPKGSFSTLEIQRTEQGDSAMYLCASSSVSGYEAFFGQGTRLTVV.

This clonotype was counted only a few times. A read error may produce the germline difference seen at one junction end. The chain is built from TRBV5-1 and TRBJ2-1; 10 bases are a match to TRBD1. CDR3 length: 18 residues. CDR1 SGHRS and CDR2 YFSETQ come from the germline V gene. The DNA for the CDR3 is TGCGCCAGCAGCCCCCACCGACAGGGGGCTTGGGTATACAATGAGCAGTCCTTC. The encoded protein is CASSPHRQGAWVYNEQSF.

In its sample, this clonotype was seen many times. V is TRBV28 and J is TRBJ2-4; the match to TRBD2 covers 9 bases. The length of the CDR3 is 17 residues. Germline CDR1 and CDR2: MDHEN and SYDVKM. V shed 8 bases and J 1 base; nucleotides not matched to a gene: 12. CDR3 protein: CASRDLAGFTAKNIQYF. CDR3 nucleotide sequence: TGTGCCAGCCGGGATCTAGCGGGATTCACGGCCAAAAACATTCAGTACTTC.

This clonotype was seen just once. A much larger clone differs by one base, so this may be a read error. This sequence joins TRBV5-6 and TRBJ2-3, with TRBD2 identical over 8 bases. The CDR3 runs to 18 residues. Germline V gene lookup returns CDR1 SGHDT and CDR2 YYEEEE. Trimming at V came to 2 bases and at J to 3 bases, leaving 14 bases not matched to a gene. DNA of the CDR3: TGTGCCAGCAGCTTCGGTAGGGCTGGCGGGAGGATAACAGATACGCAGTATTTT. Translation gives CASSFGRAGGRITDTQYF.

A note on this clonotype: An end of the junction does not agree with germline; a read error may underlie this. The rearrangement joins TRBV28 to TRBJ2-2, with a possible D match to TRBD1 (6 bases). The CDR3 length is 11 residues. CDR1 and CDR2 from the germline V gene are MDHEN and SYDVKM. CDR3 sequence: CASTLAGELCF. The DNA for the CDR3 is TGTGCCAGCACTCTTGCAGGGGAGCTGTGTTTT.

The sample holds many counts of this clonotype. J is TRBJ1-5 and V is TRBV28, with D hard to call. Germline CDR1 reads MDHEN; CDR2 reads SYDVKM. The CDR3 has 13 residues. The V and J ends lost 1 base and 5 bases respectively, with 6 bases between them. CDR3 residues: CASSLYADQPQHF. The CDR3 bases are TGTGCCAGCAGTTTATACGCTGATCAGCCCCAGCATTTT.

The V and J genes are TRBV13 and TRBJ2-6; 8 nucleotides match TRBD2. The CDR3 has 16 residues. V gave up 1 base and J gave up 2 bases; unmatched junction bases: 1. The germline gives CDR1 PRHDT, CDR2 FYEKMQ (reference sequence). CDR3 in DNA: TGTGCCAGCAGCTTAGCGGGGGGGCCTGGGGCCAACGTCCTGACTTTC. Translating it yields CASSLAGGPGANVLTF.

The V gene is TRBV2, the J gene TRBJ2-1; D gene ambiguous. Deletions cut 8 bases from V and 3 bases from J, with 8 bases between. CDR1 is SNHLY and CDR2 is FYNNEI in the germline V gene. CDR3 length: 12 amino acids. The CDR3 DNA reads TGTGCCAGCGGTTGGAGCTACAATGAGCAGTTCTTC. As protein: CASGWSYNEQFF. The variable domain in full, with the rest retrieved from reference TRBV2 and TRBJ2-1, is EPEVTQTPSHQVTQMGQEVILRCVPISNHLYFYWYRQILGQKVEFLVSFYNNEISEKSEIFDDQFSVERPDGSNFTLKIRSTKLEDSAMYFCASGWSYNEQFFGPGTRLTVL.

This chain links TRBV7-9 with TRBJ2-7; D may be TRBD1 (6 bases). V lost 5 bases, J lost 5 bases, and 10 bases lay in between. Germline CDR1 and CDR2: SEHNR and FQNEAQ (reference sequence). The CDR3 totals 12 residues. In DNA form, the CDR3 reads TGTGCCAGCAGCGAAAGACAGGACGAGCAGTACTTC. It is translated as CASSERQDEQYF.

V gene TRBV5-6 combines with J gene TRBJ2-7; a weak D match, TRBD2 (6 bases). Germline V lookup: CDR1 SGHDT, CDR2 YYEEEE. Trimming cost V 4 bases and J 6 bases, with 20 bases left between them. This CDR3 is built from 15 residues. CDR3 residues: CASSATRDWRGEQYF. The CDR3 region has the DNA TGTGCCAGCAGCGCGACCCGAGACTGGAGGGGCGAGCAGTACTTC. The full variable domain, in which reference TRBV5-6 and TRBJ2-7 provide the parts outside the CDR3, is DAGVTQSPTHLIKTRGQQVTLRCSPKSGHDTVSWYQQALGQGPQFIFQYYEEEERQRGNFPDRFSGHQFPNYSSELNVNALLLGDSALYLCASSATRDWRGEQYFGPGTRLTVT.

This clonotype came up many times. V is TRBV6-2 or TRBV6-3 and J is TRBJ1-1; no reliable D call. Germline CDR1 and CDR2: MNHEY and SVGEGT. V gave up 3 bases and J gave up 0 bases, with 8 bases separating them. The CDR3 sequence is 14 residues long. The CDR3 region is CASSYYSMNTEAFF. The CDR3 nucleotides are TGTGCCAGCAGTTATTACAGTATGAACACTGAAGCTTTCTTT.

The chain joins TRBV11-2 to TRBJ1-4; the D gene is possibly TRBD1 (5 bases). Germline V gene sequence: CDR1 SGHAT, CDR2 FQNNGV. CDR3 length: 15 residues. Trimming shortened V by 3 bases and J by 5 bases, and 13 bases separated the two germline ends. The CDR3 DNA reads TGTGCCAGCAGCTTCGGCGGGACGCGCAATGAAAAACTGTTTTTT. It yields the protein CASSFGGTRNEKLFF.

In this sample, this clonotype turned up a few times. The chain uses TRBV5-4 and TRBJ2-5; TRBD2 matches 7 bases. This CDR3 has 15 residues. The germline V gene encodes CDR1 SGHNT and CDR2 YYREEE (reference sequence). Trimming cost V 2 bases and J 5 bases; bases outside gene matches: 9. The CDR3 is CASSFSAGTEETQYF. The CDR3 DNA reads as TGTGCCAGCAGCTTCTCAGCGGGGACTGAGGAGACCCAGTACTTC.